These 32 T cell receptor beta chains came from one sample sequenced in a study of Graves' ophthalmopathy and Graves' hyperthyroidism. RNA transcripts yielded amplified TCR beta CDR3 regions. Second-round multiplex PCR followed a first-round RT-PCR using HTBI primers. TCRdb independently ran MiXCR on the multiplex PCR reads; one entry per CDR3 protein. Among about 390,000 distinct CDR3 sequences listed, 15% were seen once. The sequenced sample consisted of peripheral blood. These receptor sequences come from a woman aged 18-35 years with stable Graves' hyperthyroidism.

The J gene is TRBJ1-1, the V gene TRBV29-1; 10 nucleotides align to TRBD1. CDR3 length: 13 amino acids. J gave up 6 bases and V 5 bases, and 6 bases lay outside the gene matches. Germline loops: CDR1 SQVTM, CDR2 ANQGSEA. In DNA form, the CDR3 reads TGCAGCGTTCGACAGGGGGCGTTACCTGAAGCTTTCTTT. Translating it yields CSVRQGALPEAFF.

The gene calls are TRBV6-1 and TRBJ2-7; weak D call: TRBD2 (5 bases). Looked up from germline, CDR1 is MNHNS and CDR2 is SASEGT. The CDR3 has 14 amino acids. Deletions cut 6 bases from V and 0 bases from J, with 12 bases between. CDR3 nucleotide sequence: TGTGCCAGCAGACGCTCCCGGGGCTCCTACGAGCAGTACTTC. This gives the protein CASRRSRGSYEQYF.

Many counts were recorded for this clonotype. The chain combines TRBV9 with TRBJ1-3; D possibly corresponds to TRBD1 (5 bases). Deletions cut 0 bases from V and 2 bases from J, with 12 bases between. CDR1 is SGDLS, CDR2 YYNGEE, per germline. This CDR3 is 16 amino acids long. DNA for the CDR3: TGTGCCAGCAGCGTAGGGGGGAAGGGCACTGGAAACACCATATATTTT. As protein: CASSVGGKGTGNTIYF.

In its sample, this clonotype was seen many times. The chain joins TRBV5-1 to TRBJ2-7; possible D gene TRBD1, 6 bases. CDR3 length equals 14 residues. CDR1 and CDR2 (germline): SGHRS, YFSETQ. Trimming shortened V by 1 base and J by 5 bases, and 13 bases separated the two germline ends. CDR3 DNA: TGCGCCAGCAGCTTGTATTCAGGGGTCCACGAGCAGTACTTC. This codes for CASSLYSGVHEQYF.

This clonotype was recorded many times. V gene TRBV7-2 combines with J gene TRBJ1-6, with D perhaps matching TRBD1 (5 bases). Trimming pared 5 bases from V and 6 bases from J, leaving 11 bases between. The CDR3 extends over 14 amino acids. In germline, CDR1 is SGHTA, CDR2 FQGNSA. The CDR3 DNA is TGTGCCAGCAGCATACAGGAACTTAATTCACCCCTCCACTTT. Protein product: CASSIQELNSPLHF. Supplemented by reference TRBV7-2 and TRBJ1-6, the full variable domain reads GAGVSQSPSNKVTEKGKDVELRCDPISGHTALYWYRQSLGQGLEFLIYFQGNSAPDKSGLPSDRFSAERTGGSVSTLTIQRTQQEDSAVYLCASSIQELNSPLHFGNGTRLTVT.

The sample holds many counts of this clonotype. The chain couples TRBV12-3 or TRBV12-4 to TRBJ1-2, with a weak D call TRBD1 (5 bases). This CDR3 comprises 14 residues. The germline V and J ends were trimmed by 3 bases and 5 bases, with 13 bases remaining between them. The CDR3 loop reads CASSLGRALYGYTF. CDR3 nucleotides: TGTGCCAGCAGTTTGGGCAGGGCCTTATATGGCTACACCTTC.

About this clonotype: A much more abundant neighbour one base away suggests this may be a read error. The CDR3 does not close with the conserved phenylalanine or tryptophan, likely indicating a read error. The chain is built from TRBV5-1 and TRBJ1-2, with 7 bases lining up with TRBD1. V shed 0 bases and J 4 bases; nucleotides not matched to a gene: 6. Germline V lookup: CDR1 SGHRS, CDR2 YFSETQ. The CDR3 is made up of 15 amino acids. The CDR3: CASSLDRGYFYGYTL. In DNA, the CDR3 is TGCGCCAGCAGCTTGGACAGGGGCTACTTCTATGGCTACACCTTG.

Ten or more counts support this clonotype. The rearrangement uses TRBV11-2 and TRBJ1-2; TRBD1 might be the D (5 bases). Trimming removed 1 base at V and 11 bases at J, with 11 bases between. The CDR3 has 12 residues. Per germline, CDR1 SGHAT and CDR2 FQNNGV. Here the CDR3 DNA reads TGTGCCAGCAGCTTAGTGTTCAGGGAATACACCTTC. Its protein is CASSLVFREYTF.

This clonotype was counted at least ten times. The CDR3 DNA reads TGTGCCAGCAGTTTGGGAGCCTACGAGCAGTACTTC. Residues: CASSLGAYEQYF. The chain couples TRBV12-3 or TRBV12-4 to TRBJ2-7; the D gene is possibly TRBD2 (5 bases). The CDR3 covers 12 residues. V lost 3 bases, J lost 2 bases, and 5 bases lay in between.

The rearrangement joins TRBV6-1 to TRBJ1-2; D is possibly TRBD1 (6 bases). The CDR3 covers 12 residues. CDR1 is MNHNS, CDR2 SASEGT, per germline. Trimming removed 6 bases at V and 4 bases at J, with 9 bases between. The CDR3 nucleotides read TGTGCCAGCAGGGGACAATTCTATGGCTACACCTTC. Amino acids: CASRGQFYGYTF.

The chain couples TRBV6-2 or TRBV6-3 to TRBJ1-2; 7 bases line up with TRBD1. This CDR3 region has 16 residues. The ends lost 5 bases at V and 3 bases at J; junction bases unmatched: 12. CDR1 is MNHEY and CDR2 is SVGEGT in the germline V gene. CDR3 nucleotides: TGTGCCAGCAGTCTAGCCCCGGGACAGCCTTACTATGGCTACACCTTC. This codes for CASSLAPGQPYYGYTF.

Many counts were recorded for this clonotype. The CDR3 nucleotides read TGTGCCAGCAGCCCGCGATCCGATTCACCCCTCCACTTT. Translation: CASSPRSDSPLHF. The chain has TRBV11-2 and TRBJ1-6, with unresolved D. CDR1 SGHAT and CDR2 FQNNGV come from the germline V gene. The CDR3 has 13 residues. Trimming left V 5 bases short and J 8 bases short, with 10 bases between. Full variable domain (missing parts from reference TRBV11-2 and TRBJ1-6): EAGVAQSPRYKIIEKRQSVAFWCNPISGHATLYWYQQILGQGPKLLIQFQNNGVVDDSQLPKDRFSAERLKGVDSTLKIQPAKLEDSAVYLCASSPRSDSPLHFGNGTRLTVT.

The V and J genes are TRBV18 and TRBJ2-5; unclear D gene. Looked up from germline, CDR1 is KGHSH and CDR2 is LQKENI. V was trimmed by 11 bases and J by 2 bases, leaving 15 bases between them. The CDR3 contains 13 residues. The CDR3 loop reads CASSPANQETQYF. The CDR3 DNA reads TGTGCCTCCTCACCGGCGAATCAAGAGACCCAGTACTTC.

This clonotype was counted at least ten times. The CDR3 region has the DNA TGTGCCAGCAGTTTTAGGGGGTCGGGCTATGGCTACACCTTC. It encodes CASSFRGSGYGYTF. The V gene is TRBV12-3 or TRBV12-4, the J gene TRBJ1-2; D might be TRBD1 (6 bases). V lost 3 bases, J lost 4 bases, and 12 bases lay in between. CDR3 length: 14 amino acids.

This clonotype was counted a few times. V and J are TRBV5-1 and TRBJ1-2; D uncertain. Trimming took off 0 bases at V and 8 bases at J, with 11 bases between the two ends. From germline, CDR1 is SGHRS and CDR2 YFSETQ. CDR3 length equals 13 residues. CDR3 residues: CASSLDPRRGYTF. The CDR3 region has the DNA TGCGCCAGCAGCTTGGACCCGCGGCGGGGCTACACCTTC.

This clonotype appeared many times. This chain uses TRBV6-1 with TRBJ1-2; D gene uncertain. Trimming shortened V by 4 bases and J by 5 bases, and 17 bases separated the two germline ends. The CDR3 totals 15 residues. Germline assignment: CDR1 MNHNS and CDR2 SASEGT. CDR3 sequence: CASSAGRGNKYGYTF. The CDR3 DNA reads TGTGCCAGCAGTGCAGGACGCGGAAATAAGTATGGCTACACCTTC.

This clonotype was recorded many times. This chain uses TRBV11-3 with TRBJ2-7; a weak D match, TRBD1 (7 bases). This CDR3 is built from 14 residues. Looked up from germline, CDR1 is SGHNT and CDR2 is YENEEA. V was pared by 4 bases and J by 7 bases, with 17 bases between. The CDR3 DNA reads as TGTGCCAGCAGCTCCCGAGAGACAGGGAGGGAGCAGTACTTC. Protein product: CASSSRETGREQYF.

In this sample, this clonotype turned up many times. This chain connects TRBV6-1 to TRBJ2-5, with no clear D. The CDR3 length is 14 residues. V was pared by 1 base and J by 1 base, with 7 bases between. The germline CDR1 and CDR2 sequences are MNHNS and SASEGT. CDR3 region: CASSEDTAQETQYF. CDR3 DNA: TGTGCCAGCAGTGAAGATACAGCCCAAGAGACCCAGTACTTC.

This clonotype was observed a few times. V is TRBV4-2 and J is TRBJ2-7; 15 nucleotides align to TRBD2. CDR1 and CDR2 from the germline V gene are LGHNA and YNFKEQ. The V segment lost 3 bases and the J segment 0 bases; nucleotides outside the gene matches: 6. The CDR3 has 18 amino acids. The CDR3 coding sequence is TGTGCCAGCAGCCAGGGACTAGCGGGGGGACCCAGCTCCTACGAGCAGTACTTC. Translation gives CASSQGLAGGPSSYEQYF.

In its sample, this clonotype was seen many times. CDR3 bases: TGTGCCACCAGTGATTTAAGGGGGTACGAGCAGTACTTC. This sequence encodes CATSDLRGYEQYF. The V call is TRBV24-1, the J call TRBJ2-7; D perhaps matches TRBD1 (6 bases). Germline assignment: CDR1 KGHDR and CDR2 SFDVKD. V lost 1 base and J lost 4, with 7 bases in between. CDR3 length: 13 amino acids.

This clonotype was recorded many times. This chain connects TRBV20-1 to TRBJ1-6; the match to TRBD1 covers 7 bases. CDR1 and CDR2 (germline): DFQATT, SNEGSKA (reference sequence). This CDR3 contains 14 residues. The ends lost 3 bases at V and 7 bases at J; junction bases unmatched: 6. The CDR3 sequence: CSARETGPNSPLHF. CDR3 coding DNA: TGCAGTGCTAGGGAGACAGGGCCAAATTCACCCCTCCACTTT.

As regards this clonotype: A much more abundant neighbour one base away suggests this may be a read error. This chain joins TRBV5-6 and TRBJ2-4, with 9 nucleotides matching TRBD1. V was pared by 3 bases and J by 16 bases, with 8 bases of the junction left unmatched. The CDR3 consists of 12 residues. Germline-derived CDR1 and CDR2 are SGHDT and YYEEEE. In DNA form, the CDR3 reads TGTGCCAGCAGCTCCGGGACAGGGAGGAAATACTTC. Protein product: CASSSGTGRKYF.

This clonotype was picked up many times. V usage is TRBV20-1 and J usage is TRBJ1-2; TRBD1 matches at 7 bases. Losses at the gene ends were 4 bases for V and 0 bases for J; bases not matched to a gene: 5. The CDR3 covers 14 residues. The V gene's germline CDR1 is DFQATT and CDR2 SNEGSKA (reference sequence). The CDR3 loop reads CSAIRDSANYGYTF. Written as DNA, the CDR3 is TGCAGTGCTATCCGGGACAGCGCTAACTATGGCTACACCTTC.

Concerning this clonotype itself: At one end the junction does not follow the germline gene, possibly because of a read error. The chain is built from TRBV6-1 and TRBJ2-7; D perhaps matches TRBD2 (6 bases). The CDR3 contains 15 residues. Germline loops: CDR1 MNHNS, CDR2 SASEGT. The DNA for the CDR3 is TGTGCCAGCAGTGGGCCCGGGACTCCAACCTACGAGCAGTGCTTC. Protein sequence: CASSGPGTPTYEQCF.

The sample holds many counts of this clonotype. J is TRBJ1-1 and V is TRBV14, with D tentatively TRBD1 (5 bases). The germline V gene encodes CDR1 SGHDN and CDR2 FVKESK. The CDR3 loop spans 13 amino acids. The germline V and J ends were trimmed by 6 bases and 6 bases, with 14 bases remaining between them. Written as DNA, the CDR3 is TGTGCCAGCAGTCGACAGCGGATGTCTGAAGCTTTCTTT. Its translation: CASSRQRMSEAFF.

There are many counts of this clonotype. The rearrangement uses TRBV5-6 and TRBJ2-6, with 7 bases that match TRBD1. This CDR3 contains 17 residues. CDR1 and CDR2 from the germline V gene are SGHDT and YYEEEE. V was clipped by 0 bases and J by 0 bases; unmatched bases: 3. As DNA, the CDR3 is TGTGCCAGCAGCTTGGTGGGACAGCCCTCTGGGGCCAACGTCCTGACTTTC. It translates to CASSLVGQPSGANVLTF.

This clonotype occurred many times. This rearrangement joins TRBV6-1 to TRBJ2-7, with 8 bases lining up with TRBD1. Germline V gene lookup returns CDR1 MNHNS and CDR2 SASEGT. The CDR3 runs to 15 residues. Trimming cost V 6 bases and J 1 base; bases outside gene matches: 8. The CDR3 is CASSEPRDRSYEQYF. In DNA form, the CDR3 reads TGTGCCAGCAGCGAACCCCGGGACAGGTCCTACGAGCAGTACTTC.

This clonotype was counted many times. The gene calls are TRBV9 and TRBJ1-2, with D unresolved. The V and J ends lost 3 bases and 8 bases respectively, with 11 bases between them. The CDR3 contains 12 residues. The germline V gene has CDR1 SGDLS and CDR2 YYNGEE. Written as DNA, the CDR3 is TGTGCCAGCAGCGAGGGCATTAGCGGCTACACCTTC. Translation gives CASSEGISGYTF.

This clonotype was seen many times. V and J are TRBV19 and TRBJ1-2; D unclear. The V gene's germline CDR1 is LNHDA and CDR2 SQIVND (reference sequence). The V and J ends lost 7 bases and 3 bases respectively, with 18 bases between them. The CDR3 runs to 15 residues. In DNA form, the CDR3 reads TGTGCCAGTAACCCTTCAGGTCCCCCGGACTATGGCTACACCTTC. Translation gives CASNPSGPPDYGYTF.

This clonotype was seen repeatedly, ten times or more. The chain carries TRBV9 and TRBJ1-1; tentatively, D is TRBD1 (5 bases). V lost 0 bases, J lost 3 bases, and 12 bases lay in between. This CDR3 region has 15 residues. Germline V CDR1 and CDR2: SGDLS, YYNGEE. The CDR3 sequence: CASSVGVGVDTEAFF. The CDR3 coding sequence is TGTGCCAGCAGCGTAGGAGTAGGGGTGGACACTGAAGCTTTCTTT.

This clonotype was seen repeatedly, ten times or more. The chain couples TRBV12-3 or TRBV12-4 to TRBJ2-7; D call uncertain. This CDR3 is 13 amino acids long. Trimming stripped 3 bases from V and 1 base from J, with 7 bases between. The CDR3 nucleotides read TGTGCCAGCAGTTTCGGACGTTCCTACGAGCAGTACTTC. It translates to CASSFGRSYEQYF.

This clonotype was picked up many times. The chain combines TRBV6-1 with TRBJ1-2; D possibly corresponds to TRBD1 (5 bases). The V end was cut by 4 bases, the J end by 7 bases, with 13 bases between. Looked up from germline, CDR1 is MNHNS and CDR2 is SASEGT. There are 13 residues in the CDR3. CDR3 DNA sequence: TGTGCCAGCAGTGCAGGGTATACTGGTGGCTACACCTTC. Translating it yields CASSAGYTGGYTF.